This T cell receptor (beta chain) was captured in a study of blood T cell repertoires in COVID-19. Overall study: Acute and convalescent COVID-19 specimens originated in the United States, Italy and Spain. Sources were T cells, B-cell-depleted T cells, or PBMCs; the material itself was cDNA or gDNA.

Per the original data handling: Reference gene primer amplification in the assay estimated nucleated cell counts. The data were produced by immunoSEQ multiplex PCR, yet TCRdb's version contains in-frame clones alone and is incomplete. V, J and clone size derive from that table, while D and trimming were established from the DNA sequence. The data contain 250,000 to 300,000 clones, 80% to 90% of them singletons. Sequencing was performed on peripheral blood. This clonotype was sampled from a woman in her 70s with acute or convalescent COVID-19.

CDR3 residues: CASSLVGGGVKAQYF. CDR3 coding DNA: TGTGCCAGCAGCTTGGTAGGGGGGGGCGTGAAGGCCCAGTACTTC. The chain combines TRBV5-4 with TRBJ2-5; D may be TRBD2 (7 bases). V gave up 0 bases and J gave up 9 bases, with 18 bases separating them. CDR1 is SGHNT and CDR2 is YYREEE in the germline V gene (reference sequence). CDR3 length: 15 amino acids.